Ten or more counts support the clone carrying this TCR beta chain. Its antigen is as yet unknown. The data are from a study of T cells in Graves' hyperthyroidism and ophthalmopathy. General study points: Expanded thyroid clonotypes (above 0.001) were mostly also found in blood.

Ophthalmopathy patients showed a Clinical Activity Score of at least 3, NOSPECS grade of at least 4 and duration under 3 months. The PBMCs were taken from about 9.7 ml of fresh peripheral blood. Per germline, CDR1 MDHEN and CDR2 SYDVKM. There are 15 residues in the CDR3. The V gene end was trimmed by 5 bases and the J gene end by 5 bases; junction bases not matched to a gene: 6. RNA transcripts provided the source from which TCR beta CDR3 regions were amplified. A first-round RT-PCR of the TCR CDR3 used the HTBI primer set. TCRdb redid the calling of the multiplex PCR reads with MiXCR, one entry per CDR3 protein. The sample yields hundreds of thousands of distinct CDR3 sequences, less than 20% seen once.

The V gene is TRBV28, the J gene TRBJ1-5; 10 bases align to TRBD1. The sequencing input was blood. This sequence originates from a woman aged 18-29 years with Graves' ophthalmopathy. The CDR3 here is CASSLTGGRYQPQHF. For the CDR3, the DNA is TGTGCCAGCAGTCTGACAGGGGGCAGGTATCAGCCCCAGCATTTT.